The sequence of this TCR beta chain was determined in a study of response to subunit inactivated influenza vaccine. This clonotype was detected only a few times. Germline V gene data show CDR1 as SGHTA and CDR2 as FQGNSA. The ends lost 4 bases at V and 10 bases at J; junction bases unmatched: 10. The CDR3 has 15 amino acids. TCRdb reprocessed the RT-PCR reads via MiXCR and lists one record per CDR3 protein. In the table there are roughly 700,000 distinct CDR3 sequences, about a sixth of which are singletons. V is TRBV7-2 and J is TRBJ2-1, with TRBD2 matching 10 bases. The source is a man in his forties or fifties who received an inactivated influenza vaccine. This specimen consisted of PBMCs from blood, obtained roughly 13 days after vaccination. The CDR3 region has the DNA TGTGCCAGCAGCTCCAGCGGGAGGGCCCGTCGGGAGCAGTTCTTC. As protein: CASSSSGRARREQFF.